This T cell receptor (beta chain) was documented in a study of blood T cell repertoires in COVID-19. Study in general: Collection of acute and convalescent COVID-19 samples took place in the United States, Italy and Spain. Sources were T cells, B-cell-depleted T cells, or PBMCs; the material itself was cDNA or gDNA.

How the authors handled the data: Estimation of nucleated cell counts was performed using reference gene primer amplification. Only in-frame clones appear in the TCRdb table, and some are missing; sequencing was by immunoSEQ multiplex PCR. The DNA was the basis for D and trimming; V, J and clone size are from that table. Among roughly 140,000 clones, 80% were seen once, and the ten largest hold about 3.5%. The clonotype originates from a man between 65 and 85 years old who had recovered from COVID-19. The sequenced sample consisted of peripheral blood.

This CDR3 is CASKYGGGIFF. The CDR3 bases are TGTGCCAGCAAATATGGGGGAGGGATCTTCTTC. The chain combines TRBV5-8 with TRBJ2-1; 7 bases line up with TRBD2. The CDR3 is made up of 11 amino acids. Unmatched junction bases numbered 10, after V lost 6 bases and J lost 16 bases. Germline V gene lookup returns CDR1 SGHTS and CDR2 YDEGEE.